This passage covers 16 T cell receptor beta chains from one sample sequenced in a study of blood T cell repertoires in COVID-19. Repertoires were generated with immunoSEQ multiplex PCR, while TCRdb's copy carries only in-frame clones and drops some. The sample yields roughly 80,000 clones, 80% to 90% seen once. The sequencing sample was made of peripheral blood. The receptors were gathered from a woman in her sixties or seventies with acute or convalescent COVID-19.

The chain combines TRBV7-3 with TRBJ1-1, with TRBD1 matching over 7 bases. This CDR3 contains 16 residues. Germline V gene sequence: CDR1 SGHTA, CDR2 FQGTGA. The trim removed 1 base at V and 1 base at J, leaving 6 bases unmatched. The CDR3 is CASSLKGQRRNTEAFF. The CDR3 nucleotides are TGTGCCAGCAGCTTAAAGGGACAGAGACGGAACACTGAAGCTTTCTTT.

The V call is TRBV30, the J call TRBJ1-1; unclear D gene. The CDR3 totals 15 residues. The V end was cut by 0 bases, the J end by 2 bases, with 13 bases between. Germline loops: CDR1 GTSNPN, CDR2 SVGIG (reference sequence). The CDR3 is CAWSVPGVRNTEAFF. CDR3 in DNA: TGTGCCTGGAGTGTCCCCGGGGTACGCAACACTGAAGCTTTCTTT.

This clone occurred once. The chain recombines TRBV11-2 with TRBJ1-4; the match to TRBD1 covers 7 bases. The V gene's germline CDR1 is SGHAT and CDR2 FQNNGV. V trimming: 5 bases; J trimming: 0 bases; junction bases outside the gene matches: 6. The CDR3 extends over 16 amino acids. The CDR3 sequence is CASSPRDSATNEKLFF. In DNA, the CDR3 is TGTGCCAGCAGCCCCCGGGACAGCGCAACTAATGAAAAACTGTTTTTT.

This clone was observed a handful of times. The CDR3 loop is CASKNRGRTEAFF. The CDR3 DNA follows: TGTGCCAGTAAGAACAGGGGGAGGACTGAAGCTTTCTTT. V usage is TRBV19 and J usage is TRBJ1-1, with TRBD1 identical over 8 bases. The CDR3 has 13 residues. V lost 7 bases, J lost 5 bases, and 6 bases stayed unmatched. Germline V gene sequence: CDR1 LNHDA, CDR2 SQIVND (reference sequence). The full variable domain, in which reference TRBV19 and TRBJ1-1 provide the parts outside the CDR3, is DGGITQSPKYLFRKEGQNVTLSCEQNLNHDAMYWYRQDPGQGLRLIYYSQIVNDFQKGDIAEGYSVSREKKESFPLTVTSAQKNPTAFYLCASKNRGRTEAFFGQGTRLTVV.

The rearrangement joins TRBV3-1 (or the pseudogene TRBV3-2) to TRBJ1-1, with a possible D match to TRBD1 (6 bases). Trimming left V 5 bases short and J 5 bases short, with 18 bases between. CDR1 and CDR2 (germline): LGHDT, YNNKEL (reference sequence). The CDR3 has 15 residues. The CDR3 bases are TGTGCCAGCAGCTCCTTGGGGGCAGGGAAGACTGAAGCTTTCTTT. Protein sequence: CASSSLGAGKTEAFF.

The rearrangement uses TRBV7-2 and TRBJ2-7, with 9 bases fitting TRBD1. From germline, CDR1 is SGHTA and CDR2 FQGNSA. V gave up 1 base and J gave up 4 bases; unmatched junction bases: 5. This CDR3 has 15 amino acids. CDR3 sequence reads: CASSLEQGALYEQYF. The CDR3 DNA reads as TGTGCCAGCAGCTTAGAACAGGGGGCTCTATACGAGCAGTACTTC.

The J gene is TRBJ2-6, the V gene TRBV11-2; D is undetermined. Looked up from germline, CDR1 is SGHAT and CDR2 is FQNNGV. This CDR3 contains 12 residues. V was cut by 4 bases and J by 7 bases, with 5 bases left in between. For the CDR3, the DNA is TGTGCCAGCAGCTATAGTGCCAACGTCCTGACTTTC. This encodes CASSYSANVLTF.

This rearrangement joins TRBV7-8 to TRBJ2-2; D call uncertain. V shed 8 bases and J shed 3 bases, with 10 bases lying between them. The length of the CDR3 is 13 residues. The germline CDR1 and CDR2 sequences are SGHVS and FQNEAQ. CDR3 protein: CASRPQDTGELFF. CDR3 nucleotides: TGTGCCAGCCGACCCCAGGACACCGGGGAGCTGTTTTTT.

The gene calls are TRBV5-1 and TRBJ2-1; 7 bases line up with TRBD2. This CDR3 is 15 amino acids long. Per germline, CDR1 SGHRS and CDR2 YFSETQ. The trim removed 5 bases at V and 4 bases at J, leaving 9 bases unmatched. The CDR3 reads CASRSLRGGYNEQFF. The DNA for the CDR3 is TGCGCCAGCAGAAGCTTGCGCGGGGGATACAATGAGCAGTTCTTC.

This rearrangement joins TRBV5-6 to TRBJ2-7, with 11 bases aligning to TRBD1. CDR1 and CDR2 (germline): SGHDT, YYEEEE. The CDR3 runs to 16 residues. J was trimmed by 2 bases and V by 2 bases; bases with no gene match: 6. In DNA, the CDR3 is TGTGCCAGCAGCTTTGCTCCGGGACAGGGGGCCTACGAGCAGTACTTC. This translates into CASSFAPGQGAYEQYF.

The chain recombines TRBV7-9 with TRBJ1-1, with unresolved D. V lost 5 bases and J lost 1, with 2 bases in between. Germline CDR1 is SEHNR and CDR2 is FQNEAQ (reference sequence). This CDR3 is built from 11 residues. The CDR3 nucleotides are TGTGCCAGCAGCCAGAACACTGAAGCTTTCTTT. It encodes CASSQNTEAFF.

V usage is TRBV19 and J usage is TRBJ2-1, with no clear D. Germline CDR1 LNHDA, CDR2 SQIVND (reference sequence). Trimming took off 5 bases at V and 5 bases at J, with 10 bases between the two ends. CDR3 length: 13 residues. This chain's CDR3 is CASSALQNNEQFF. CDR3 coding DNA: TGTGCCAGTAGTGCTTTGCAGAACAATGAGCAGTTCTTC.

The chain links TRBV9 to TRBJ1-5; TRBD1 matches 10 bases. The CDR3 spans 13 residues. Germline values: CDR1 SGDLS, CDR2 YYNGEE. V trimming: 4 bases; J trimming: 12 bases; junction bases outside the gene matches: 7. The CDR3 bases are TGTGCCAGCAGCTCCACGGACAGGGGGGTCCAGCATTTT. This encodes CASSSTDRGVQHF.

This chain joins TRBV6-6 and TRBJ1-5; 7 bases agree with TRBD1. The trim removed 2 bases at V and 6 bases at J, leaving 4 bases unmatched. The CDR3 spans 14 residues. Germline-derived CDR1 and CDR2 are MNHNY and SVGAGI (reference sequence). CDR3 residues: CASSYGAGGQPQHF. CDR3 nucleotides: TGTGCCAGCAGTTACGGGGCAGGGGGTCAGCCCCAGCATTTT.

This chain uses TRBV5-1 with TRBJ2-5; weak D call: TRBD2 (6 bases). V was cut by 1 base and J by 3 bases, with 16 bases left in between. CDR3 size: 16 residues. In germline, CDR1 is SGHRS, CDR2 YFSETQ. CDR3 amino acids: CASSLLGLGLEETQYF. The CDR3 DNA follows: TGCGCCAGCAGCTTGTTGGGACTCGGACTCGAAGAGACCCAGTACTTC.

CDR3 amino acids: CASSADQPQHF. The CDR3 nucleotides read TGTGCCAGCAGTGCGGATCAGCCCCAGCATTTT. The rearrangement uses TRBV2 and TRBJ1-5, with D uncertain. The CDR3 consists of 11 residues. The V gene lost 4 bases and the J gene lost 5 bases, with 3 bases spanning the gap. Germline V CDR1 and CDR2: SNHLY, FYNNEI.